A single sample is the source of the 28 T cell receptor beta chains below, sequenced in a study of early T cells in non-severe SARS-CoV-2 infection. TCRdb independently ran MiXCR on the 5' RACE reads; one entry per CDR3 protein. Here the sample spans 40,000 to 45,000 distinct CDR3 sequences, about 6.5% being singletons. The input for sequencing was whole blood, taken at baseline. All receptors come from an adult who was a healthcare worker with PCR-confirmed SARS-CoV-2 infection or an uninfected control (not recorded which).

There are many counts of this clonotype. The rearrangement uses TRBV11-3 and TRBJ2-1, with TRBD2 matching over 9 bases. Looked up from germline, CDR1 is SGHNT and CDR2 is YENEEA. J was trimmed by 6 bases and V by 3 bases; bases with no gene match: 6. This CDR3 has 15 residues. CDR3 DNA sequence: TGTGCCAGCAGCTTGAGTAGCGGGGGAAGCAATGAGCAGTTCTTC. It yields the protein CASSLSSGGSNEQFF.

This clonotype was observed at least ten times. The chain carries TRBV20-1 and TRBJ1-2; D is ambiguous. The V gene lost 7 bases and the J gene lost 3 bases, with 12 bases spanning the gap. This CDR3 is 12 amino acids long. In germline, CDR1 is DFQATT, CDR2 SNEGSKA (reference sequence). The CDR3 nucleotides are TGCAGTGGGGCAGAAAGTGACTATGGCTACACCTTC. Translating gives CSGAESDYGYTF.

This sequence joins TRBV29-1 and TRBJ2-3; D assignment may be TRBD1 or TRBD2 (5 bases each). Germline V gives CDR1 SQVTM, CDR2 ANQGSEA. This CDR3 spans 14 amino acids. V was pared by 4 bases and J by 0 bases, with 11 bases between. This CDR3 reads CSVAGTASTDTQYF. For the CDR3, the DNA is TGCAGCGTTGCTGGGACGGCTAGCACAGATACGCAGTATTTT.

This clonotype has ten or more counts. This chain joins TRBV20-1 and TRBJ2-1, with 7 bases identical to TRBD1. This CDR3 region has 16 residues. Germline V lookup: CDR1 DFQATT, CDR2 SNEGSKA (reference sequence). V lost 6 bases to trimming and J lost 9 bases; unmatched junction nucleotides: 20. In DNA, the CDR3 is TGCAGTGCCCTGAACTTCAGGGGGAGAGGGGTAGGTGAGCAGTTCTTC. This sequence encodes CSALNFRGRGVGEQFF.

This clonotype appeared a few times. V and J are TRBV12-3 or TRBV12-4 and TRBJ1-1; no clear D gene. Trimming cost V 6 bases and J 11 bases, with 13 bases left between them. This CDR3 spans 11 amino acids. CDR3: CASSLGRVAFF. CDR3 sequence (DNA): TGTGCCAGCAGCCTCGGGCGTGTGGCTTTCTTT.

The table lists this clonotype with many counts. The CDR3 region has the DNA TGTGCCAGCAGCTTAGAGGGACGACAGTCCAGCGGGCCCCAGCATTTT. It is translated as CASSLEGRQSSGPQHF. The chain couples TRBV7-8 to TRBJ1-5; D may be TRBD1 (5 bases). The CDR3 contains 16 residues. The V end lost 1 base, the J end lost 9 bases, and 19 bases lay between the germline ends. Germline V gives CDR1 SGHVS, CDR2 FQNEAQ.

J is TRBJ2-3 and V is TRBV24-1; D unclear. Between the trimmed V and J ends, which lost 6 bases and 1 base, there was a span of 19 bases. Germline assignment: CDR1 KGHDR and CDR2 SFDVKD. The CDR3 has 17 residues. CDR3 sequence reads: CATSPNQDWPRTDTQYF. In DNA form, the CDR3 reads TGTGCCACCAGTCCGAACCAAGACTGGCCCCGCACAGATACGCAGTATTTT.

In its sample, this clonotype was seen a few times. The chain links TRBV18 to TRBJ1-2; TRBD1 aligns across 10 bases. J gave up 6 bases and V 3 bases, and 7 bases lay outside the gene matches. Germline assignment: CDR1 KGHSH and CDR2 LQKENI. CDR3 length: 15 residues. The CDR3 sequence is CASSPLTGTGDGYTF. The DNA of the CDR3 is TGTGCCAGCTCACCCTTAACCGGGACAGGGGATGGCTACACCTTC.

This clonotype was seen at least ten times. The chain joins TRBV6-5 to TRBJ1-1; tentatively, D is TRBD1 (5 bases). Germline V gene lookup returns CDR1 MNHEY and CDR2 SVGAGI. This CDR3 comprises 14 residues. Trimming took off 7 bases at V and 2 bases at J, with 14 bases between the two ends. CDR3 residues: CASTQPGGNTEAFF. The CDR3 coding sequence is TGTGCCAGCACCCAACCGGGGGGAAACACTGAAGCTTTCTTT.

Of note for this clonotype: A clone one base away is much larger, so this may be a read error. This sequence joins TRBV5-5 and TRBJ2-3; 9 bases fit TRBD2. Germline CDR1 is SGHKS and CDR2 is YYEKEE (reference sequence). This CDR3 region has 14 residues. CDR3 loop: CAGSSDSGRDTQYF. Here the CDR3 DNA reads TGTGCCGGCAGCTCCGATAGCGGGAGAGATACGCAGTATTTT.

This chain connects TRBV24-1 to TRBJ1-1, with 10 bases lining up with TRBD1. Germline V gene sequence: CDR1 KGHDR, CDR2 SFDVKD. This CDR3 has 14 residues. The J segment lost 5 bases and the V segment lost 7 bases, leaving 6 bases of the junction unmatched. CDR3 residues: CATRGRDRGTEAFF. The DNA for the CDR3 is TGTGCCACCAGAGGCCGGGACAGGGGTACTGAAGCTTTCTTT.

This CDR3 reads CAISESLELPPLHF. CDR3 DNA: TGTGCCATCAGTGAGTCTCTCGAGCTTCCACCCCTCCACTTT. This sequence joins TRBV10-3 and TRBJ1-6; D unclear. CDR1 ENHRY and CDR2 SYGVKD come from the germline V gene. Trimming removed 0 bases at V and 11 bases at J, with 11 bases between. This CDR3 contains 14 residues.

This clonotype was seen only a few times. For the CDR3, the DNA is TGTGCCAGCTCTGGTTCTTGGGGGACATATGGCTACACCTTC. Protein product: CASSGSWGTYGYTF. This chain links TRBV12-3 or TRBV12-4 with TRBJ1-2; tentative D call: TRBD1 (6 bases). This CDR3 has 14 amino acids. Trimming took 8 bases from V and 5 from J, leaving 18 bases between them.

The J gene is TRBJ1-2, the V gene TRBV18; 7 positions agree with TRBD1. The CDR3 totals 15 residues. Trimming at V came to 0 bases and at J to 1 base, leaving 2 bases not matched to a gene. Germline V gene sequence: CDR1 KGHSH, CDR2 LQKENI. The CDR3 coding sequence is TGTGCCAGCTCACCACCGGGACAGAGTAACTATGGCTACACCTTC. Amino acid sequence: CASSPPGQSNYGYTF.

The V call is TRBV28, the J call TRBJ2-5; a possible D gene is TRBD1 (7 bases). CDR1 and CDR2 from the germline V gene are MDHEN and SYDVKM. V was clipped by 6 bases and J by 4 bases, with 18 bases between them. The CDR3 length is 15 residues. The CDR3 here is CASSADREDGETQYF. DNA of the CDR3: TGTGCCAGCAGCGCTGACAGGGAGGATGGAGAGACCCAGTACTTC.

This clonotype came up a few times. This chain uses TRBV18 with TRBJ1-2, with TRBD1 as a possible D gene (6 bases). The germline CDR1 and CDR2 sequences are KGHSH and LQKENI. The V end was cut by 0 bases, the J end by 4 bases, with 12 bases between. This CDR3 spans 15 amino acids. The CDR3 sequence: CASSPPGRGRYGYTF. The DNA of the CDR3 is TGTGCCAGCTCACCACCGGGTCGGGGGCGCTATGGCTACACCTTC.

This clonotype was detected many times. The genes are TRBV5-1 and TRBJ2-1; D is unresolved. This CDR3 has 16 amino acids. The V gene lost 1 base and the J gene lost 0 bases, with 11 bases spanning the gap. The germline gives CDR1 SGHRS, CDR2 YFSETQ. The CDR3 protein is CASSLTEISSYNEQFF. Here the CDR3 DNA reads TGCGCCAGCAGCTTGACGGAAATTTCCTCCTACAATGAGCAGTTCTTC.

This clonotype has only a few counts. The chain uses TRBV2 and TRBJ2-3; perhaps TRBD2 as D (5 bases). With 4 bases removed from V and 2 bases from J, the gap between germline ends came to 13 bases. Germline-derived CDR1 and CDR2 are SNHLY and FYNNEI. This CDR3 comprises 15 residues. The CDR3 sequence is CASSARGRNTDTQYF. For the CDR3, the DNA is TGTGCCAGCAGTGCTCGGGGTAGGAACACAGATACGCAGTATTTT.

The rearrangement uses TRBV30 and TRBJ1-6, with 8 positions matching TRBD1. Germline CDR1 reads GTSNPN; CDR2 reads SVGIG (reference sequence). The CDR3 loop spans 16 amino acids. V gave up 2 bases and J gave up 7 bases; unmatched junction bases: 10. CDR3 DNA sequence: TGTGCCTGGAGTCCAACCAGGGGGCGCGGGAATTCACCCCTCCACTTT. The encoded protein is CAWSPTRGRGNSPLHF.

The V and J genes are TRBV2 and TRBJ2-5; D is uncertain. Germline CDR1 SNHLY, CDR2 FYNNEI. Trimming removed 4 bases from V and 6 bases from J, with 12 bases in between. The CDR3 length is 13 residues. The CDR3 DNA reads as TGTGCCAGCAGTGTAGGCGGAACCAAGACCCAGTACTTC. This sequence encodes CASSVGGTKTQYF.

In this sample, this clonotype is medium-sized. The chain recombines TRBV20-1 with TRBJ2-6; no firm D call. The CDR3 loop spans 15 amino acids. V lost 5 bases and J 0 bases, leaving 11 bases between the germline ends. Germline assignment: CDR1 DFQATT and CDR2 SNEGSKA (reference sequence). In DNA, the CDR3 is TGCAGTGCTTCCTCTCGACTCTCTGGGGCCAACGTCCTGACTTTC. This codes for CSASSRLSGANVLTF.

This clonotype occurred many times. The chain joins TRBV12-3 or TRBV12-4 to TRBJ2-4; D may be TRBD1 or TRBD2 (5 bases each). V lost 8 bases and J lost 1, with 12 bases in between. The CDR3 is 14 amino acids. The CDR3 here is CASVWDGAKNIQYF. The CDR3 DNA sequence: TGTGCCAGCGTTTGGGACGGGGCCAAAAACATTCAGTACTTC.

In this sample, this clonotype turned up many times. The rearrangement links TRBV6-2 or TRBV6-3 to TRBJ1-1; D perhaps matches TRBD1 (5 bases). CDR1 is MNHEY and CDR2 is SVGEGT in the germline V gene. CDR3 length: 17 residues. Between the trimmed V and J ends, which lost 2 bases and 2 bases, there was a span of 18 bases. CDR3 in DNA: TGTGCCAGCAGTTACGACGGAAGGGCGGGGCACAACACTGAAGCTTTCTTT. Translation gives CASSYDGRAGHNTEAFF.

This clonotype was recorded many times. The chain links TRBV7-3 to TRBJ1-1; no reliable D call. This CDR3 spans 14 amino acids. CDR1 is SGHTA and CDR2 is FQGTGA in the germline V gene. The V end lost 0 bases, the J end lost 2 bases, and 7 bases lay between the germline ends. The CDR3 DNA reads TGTGCCAGCAGCTTAACCGGGCCCAACACTGAAGCTTTCTTT. It is translated as CASSLTGPNTEAFF. The full variable domain, with the rest looked up from reference TRBV7-3 and TRBJ1-1, is GAGVSQTPSNKVTEKGKYVELRCDPISGHTALYWYRQSLGQGPEFLIYFQGTGAADDSGLPNDRFFAVRPEGSVSTLKIQRTERGDSAVYLCASSLTGPNTEAFFGQGTRLTVV.

This clonotype was recorded at least ten times. The CDR3 spells CASSLEYEETQYF. CDR3 coding DNA: TGCGCCAGCAGCTTGGAATATGAGGAGACCCAGTACTTC. The chain has TRBV5-1 and TRBJ2-5; D is undetermined. V gave up 0 bases and J gave up 5 bases, with 8 bases separating them. The CDR3 is made up of 13 amino acids. Germline loops: CDR1 SGHRS, CDR2 YFSETQ.

The chain combines TRBV20-1 with TRBJ1-6; D is perhaps TRBD1 (5 bases). Germline assignment: CDR1 DFQATT and CDR2 SNEGSKA (reference sequence). This CDR3 comprises 15 residues. The germline V and J ends were trimmed by 6 bases and 10 bases, with 22 bases remaining between them. The CDR3 region is CSATGTTEDTSPLHF. DNA for the CDR3: TGCAGTGCCACTGGGACTACAGAAGATACCTCACCCCTCCACTTT.

Many counts were recorded for this clonotype. CDR3 sequence (DNA): TGTGCCAGCAGCTTAGCGCTGGGGGGGGCTGGCAATCAGCCCCAGCATTTT. It codes for CASSLALGGAGNQPQHF. The chain uses TRBV7-2 and TRBJ1-5, with TRBD1 as a possible D gene (6 bases). This CDR3 has 17 residues. Per germline, CDR1 SGHTA and CDR2 FQGNSA. The V end lost 0 bases, the J end lost 2 bases, and 14 bases lay between the germline ends. Drawing the rest from reference TRBV7-2 and TRBJ1-5, the complete variable domain is GAGVSQSPSNKVTEKGKDVELRCDPISGHTALYWYRQSLGQGLEFLIYFQGNSAPDKSGLPSDRFSAERTGGSVSTLTIQRTQQEDSAVYLCASSLALGGAGNQPQHFGDGTRLSIL.

The genes are TRBV7-8 and TRBJ2-3, with a tentative D call TRBD2 (6 bases). The germline V and J ends were trimmed by 7 bases and 0 bases, with 11 bases remaining between them. CDR1 SGHVS and CDR2 FQNEAQ come from the germline V gene. This CDR3 has 14 amino acids. CDR3 nucleotide sequence: TGTGCCAGCACCAGACTAGTGAGCACAGATACGCAGTATTTT. It translates to CASTRLVSTDTQYF.